This record looks at one T cell receptor beta chain sequence and its context. Its matching antigen is unknown. V was clipped by 5 bases and J by 6 bases, with 15 bases between them. The CDR3 has 14 residues. Germline CDR1 SGHAT, CDR2 FQNNGV. The data originate from a study of cytotoxic CD8 clonotypes in ibrutinib-treated CLL. Findings and caveats of the study: Progressing patients had sampling times that differed from those of sustained-remission patients. T-cell clonality at baseline went above that of age-matched healthy donors and rose and fell with circulating CD8+ T-cell counts.

The targeted sequencing depth was 1 in 200,000 to 1 in 1 million T cells. Measured with immunoSEQ multiplex PCR; TCRdb has only the in-frame clones, and not every one. The data hold about 84,000 clones, with about 86% observed a single time. PBMCs were cryopreserved, and roughly 1.9 micrograms of genomic DNA from them went into TCR beta libraries. Material: PBMCs, obtained before ibrutinib treatment. The chain uses TRBV11-2 and TRBJ2-3, with D perhaps matching TRBD2 (5 bases). This sequence originates from a human donor with chronic lymphocytic leukemia. CDR3 DNA sequence: TGTGCCAGCAGCCTCGGGATACTTGCGGATACGCAGTATTTT. It translates to CASSLGILADTQYF.